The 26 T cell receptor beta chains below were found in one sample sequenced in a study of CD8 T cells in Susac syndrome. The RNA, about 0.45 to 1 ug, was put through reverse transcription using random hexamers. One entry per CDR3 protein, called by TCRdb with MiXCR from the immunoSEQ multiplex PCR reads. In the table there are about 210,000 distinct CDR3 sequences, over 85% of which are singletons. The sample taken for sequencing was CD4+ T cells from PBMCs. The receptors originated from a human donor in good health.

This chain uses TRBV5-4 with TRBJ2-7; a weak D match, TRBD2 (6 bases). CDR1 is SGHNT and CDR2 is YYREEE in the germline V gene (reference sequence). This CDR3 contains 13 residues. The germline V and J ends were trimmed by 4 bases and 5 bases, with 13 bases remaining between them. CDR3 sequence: CASSQDYGDEQYF. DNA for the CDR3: TGTGCCAGCAGCCAGGACTATGGGGACGAGCAGTACTTC.

This CDR3 reads CATSDATVTDTQYF. As DNA, the CDR3 is TGTGCCACCAGTGACGCGACAGTCACAGATACGCAGTATTTT. This chain uses TRBV24-1 with TRBJ2-3, with D possibly matching TRBD1 (5 bases). V was shortened by 4 bases and J by 2 bases, with 9 bases between the two germline ends. There are 14 residues in the CDR3. Germline-derived CDR1 and CDR2 are KGHDR and SFDVKD.

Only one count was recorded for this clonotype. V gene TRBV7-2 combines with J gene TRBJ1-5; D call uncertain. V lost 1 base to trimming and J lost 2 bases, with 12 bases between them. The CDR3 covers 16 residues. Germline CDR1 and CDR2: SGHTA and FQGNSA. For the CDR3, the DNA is TGTGCCAGCAGCTTAGATCCGGGGTTAGGCAATCAGCCCCAGCATTTT. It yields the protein CASSLDPGLGNQPQHF.

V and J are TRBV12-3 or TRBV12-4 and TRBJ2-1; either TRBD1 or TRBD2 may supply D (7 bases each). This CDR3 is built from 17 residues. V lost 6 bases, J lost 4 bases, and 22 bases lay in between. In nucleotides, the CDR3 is TGTGCCAGCAGCCACCCAGGGGGGGAGTCGGGGTACAATGAGCAGTTCTTC. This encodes CASSHPGGESGYNEQFF.

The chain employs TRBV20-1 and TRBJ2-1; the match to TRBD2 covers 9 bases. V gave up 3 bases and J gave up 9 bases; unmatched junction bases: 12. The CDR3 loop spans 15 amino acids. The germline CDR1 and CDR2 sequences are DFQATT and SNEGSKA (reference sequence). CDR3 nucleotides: TGCAGTGCTAGGTCCGCTAGCGGGGCTCCGGGTGAGCAGTTCTTC. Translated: CSARSASGAPGEQFF.

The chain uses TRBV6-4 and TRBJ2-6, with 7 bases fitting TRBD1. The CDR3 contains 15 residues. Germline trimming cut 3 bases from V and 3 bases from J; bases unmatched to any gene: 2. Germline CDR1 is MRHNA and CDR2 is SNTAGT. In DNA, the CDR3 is TGTGCCAGCAGTGAGACAGGGCATGGGGCCAACGTCCTGACTTTC. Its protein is CASSETGHGANVLTF.

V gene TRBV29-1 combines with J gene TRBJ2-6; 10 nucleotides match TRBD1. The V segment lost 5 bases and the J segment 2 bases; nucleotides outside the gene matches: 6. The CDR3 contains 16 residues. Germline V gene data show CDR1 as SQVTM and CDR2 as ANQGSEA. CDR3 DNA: TGCAGCGTTACGAGACAGGGGGCGCCTGGGGCCAACGTCCTGACTTTC. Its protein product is CSVTRQGAPGANVLTF.

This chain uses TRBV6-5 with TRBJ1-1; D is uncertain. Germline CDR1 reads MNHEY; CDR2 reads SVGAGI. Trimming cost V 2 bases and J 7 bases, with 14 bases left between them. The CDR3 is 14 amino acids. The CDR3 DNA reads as TGTGCCAGCAGTTACACCGACGGCGGGAATGAAGCTTTCTTT. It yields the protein CASSYTDGGNEAFF.

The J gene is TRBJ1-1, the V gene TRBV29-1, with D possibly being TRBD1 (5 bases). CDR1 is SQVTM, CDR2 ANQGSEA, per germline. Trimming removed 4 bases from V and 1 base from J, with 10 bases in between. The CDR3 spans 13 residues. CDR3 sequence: CSVGGFGNTEAFF. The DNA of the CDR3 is TGCAGCGTTGGGGGGTTCGGGAACACTGAAGCTTTCTTT.

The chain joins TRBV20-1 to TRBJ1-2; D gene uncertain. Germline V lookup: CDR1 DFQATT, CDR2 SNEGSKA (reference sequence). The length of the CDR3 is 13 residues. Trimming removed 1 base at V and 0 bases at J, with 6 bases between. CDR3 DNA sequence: TGCAGTGCTAGAGCAACCACTAACTATGGCTACACCTTC. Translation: CSARATTNYGYTF.

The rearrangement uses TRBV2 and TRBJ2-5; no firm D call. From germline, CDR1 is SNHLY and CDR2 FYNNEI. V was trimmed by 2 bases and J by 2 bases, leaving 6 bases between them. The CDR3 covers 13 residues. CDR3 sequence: CASSESQQETQYF. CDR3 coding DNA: TGTGCCAGCAGTGAAAGTCAGCAAGAGACCCAGTACTTC.

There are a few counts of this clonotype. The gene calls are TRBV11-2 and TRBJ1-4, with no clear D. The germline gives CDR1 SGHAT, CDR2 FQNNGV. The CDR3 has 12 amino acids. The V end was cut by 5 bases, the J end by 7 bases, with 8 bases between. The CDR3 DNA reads TGTGCCAGCAGCCGCAATGCTGAAAAACTGTTTTTT. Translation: CASSRNAEKLFF.

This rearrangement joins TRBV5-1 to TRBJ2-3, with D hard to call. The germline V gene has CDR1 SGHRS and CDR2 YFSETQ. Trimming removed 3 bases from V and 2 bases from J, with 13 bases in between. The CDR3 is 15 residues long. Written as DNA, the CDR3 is TGCGCCAGCAGCTCATCGACGACGTTCACAGATACGCAGTATTTT. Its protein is CASSSSTTFTDTQYF.

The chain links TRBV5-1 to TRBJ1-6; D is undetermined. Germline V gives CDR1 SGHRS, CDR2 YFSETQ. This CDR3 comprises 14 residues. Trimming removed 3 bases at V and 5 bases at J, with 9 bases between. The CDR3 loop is CASSSADHNSPLHF. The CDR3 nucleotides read TGCGCCAGCAGCTCCGCGGACCATAATTCACCCCTCCACTTT.

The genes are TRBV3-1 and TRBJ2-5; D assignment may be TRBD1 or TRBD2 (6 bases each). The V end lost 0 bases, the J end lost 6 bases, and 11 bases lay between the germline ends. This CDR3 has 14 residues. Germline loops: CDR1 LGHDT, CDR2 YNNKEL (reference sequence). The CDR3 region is CASSQEGGLKTQYF. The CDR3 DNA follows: TGTGCCAGCAGCCAAGAGGGGGGCCTGAAGACCCAGTACTTC.

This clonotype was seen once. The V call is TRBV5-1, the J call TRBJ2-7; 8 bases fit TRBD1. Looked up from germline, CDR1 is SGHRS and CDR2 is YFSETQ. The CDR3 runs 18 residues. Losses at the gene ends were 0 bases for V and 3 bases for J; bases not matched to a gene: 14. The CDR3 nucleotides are TGCGCCAGCAGCTTGGGCTCGAACAACTGGGACAGGAGCTACGAGCAGTACTTC. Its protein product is CASSLGSNNWDRSYEQYF.

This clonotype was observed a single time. The CDR3 region is CASSAVGQETQYF. In nucleotides, the CDR3 is TGCGCCAGCAGCGCGGTGGGCCAAGAGACCCAGTACTTC. The V and J genes are TRBV5-1 and TRBJ2-5; D gene ambiguous. Germline CDR1 is SGHRS and CDR2 is YFSETQ. V was trimmed by 4 bases and J by 1 base, leaving 8 bases between them. There are 13 residues in the CDR3.

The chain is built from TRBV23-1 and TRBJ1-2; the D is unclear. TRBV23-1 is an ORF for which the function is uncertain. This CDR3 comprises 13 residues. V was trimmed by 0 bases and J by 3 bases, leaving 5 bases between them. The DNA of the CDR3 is TGCGCCAGCAGTCAATCCGGAGACTATGGCTACACCTTC. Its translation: CASSQSGDYGYTF.

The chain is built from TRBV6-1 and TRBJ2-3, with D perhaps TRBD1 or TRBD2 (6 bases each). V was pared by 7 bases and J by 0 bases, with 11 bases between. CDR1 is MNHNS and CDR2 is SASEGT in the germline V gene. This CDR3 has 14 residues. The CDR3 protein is CASNGGTSTDTQYF. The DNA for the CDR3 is TGTGCCAGCAACGGGGGCACTAGCACAGATACGCAGTATTTT.

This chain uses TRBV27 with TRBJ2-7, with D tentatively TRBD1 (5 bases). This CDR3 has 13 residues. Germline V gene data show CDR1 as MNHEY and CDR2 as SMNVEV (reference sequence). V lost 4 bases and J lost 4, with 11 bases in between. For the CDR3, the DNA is TGTGCCAGCAGTTCATTGACAGATTACGAGCAGTACGTC. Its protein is CASSSLTDYEQYV.

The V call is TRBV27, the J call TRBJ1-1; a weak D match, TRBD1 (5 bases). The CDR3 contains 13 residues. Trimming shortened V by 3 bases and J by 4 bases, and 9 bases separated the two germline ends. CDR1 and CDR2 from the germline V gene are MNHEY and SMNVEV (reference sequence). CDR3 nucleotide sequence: TGTGCCAGCAGTTTCAGGGCGGTCACTGAAGCTTTCTTT. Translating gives CASSFRAVTEAFF.

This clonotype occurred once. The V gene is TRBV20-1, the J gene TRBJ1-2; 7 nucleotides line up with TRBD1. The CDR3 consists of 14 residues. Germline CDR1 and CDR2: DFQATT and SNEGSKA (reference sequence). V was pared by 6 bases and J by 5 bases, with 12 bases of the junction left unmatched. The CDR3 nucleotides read TGCAGTGCAGAACGACAGGGCTCGACGTATGGCTACACCTTC. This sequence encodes CSAERQGSTYGYTF.

Here the CDR3 DNA reads TGTGCCAGCAGTTTGTCTAGGCAGGGTACCGGGGAGCTGTTTTTT. This encodes CASSLSRQGTGELFF. The rearrangement joins TRBV27 to TRBJ2-2; D perhaps matches TRBD1 (5 bases). V dropped 3 bases and J dropped 5 bases, with 13 bases sitting between them. This CDR3 contains 15 residues. In germline, CDR1 is MNHEY, CDR2 SMNVEV (reference sequence).

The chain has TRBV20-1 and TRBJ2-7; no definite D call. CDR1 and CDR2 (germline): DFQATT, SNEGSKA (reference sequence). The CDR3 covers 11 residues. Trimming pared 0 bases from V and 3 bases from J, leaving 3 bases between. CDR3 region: CSARDHYEQYV. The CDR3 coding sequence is TGCAGTGCTAGAGATCACTACGAGCAGTACGTC.

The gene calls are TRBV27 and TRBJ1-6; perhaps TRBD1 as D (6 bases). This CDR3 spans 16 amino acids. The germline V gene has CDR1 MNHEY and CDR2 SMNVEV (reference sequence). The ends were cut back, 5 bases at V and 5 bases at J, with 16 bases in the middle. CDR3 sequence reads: CASSAGPDRHNSPLHF. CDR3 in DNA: TGTGCCAGCAGTGCCGGGCCGGACAGACATAATTCACCCCTCCACTTT.

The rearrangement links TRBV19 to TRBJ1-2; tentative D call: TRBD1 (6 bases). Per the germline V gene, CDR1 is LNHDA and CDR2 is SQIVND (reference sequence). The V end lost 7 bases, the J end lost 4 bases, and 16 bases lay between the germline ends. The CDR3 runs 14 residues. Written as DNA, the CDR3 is TGTGCCAGTACGAAATCAGGGGTTGGCTATGGCTACACCTTC. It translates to CASTKSGVGYGYTF.